This T cell receptor beta chain was documented in a study of blood T cell repertoires in COVID-19. The table lists this clone with a few counts. This table comes from immunoSEQ multiplex PCR, and its TCRdb copy is limited to in-frame clones, with some not included. The table includes around 230,000 clones, roughly 82% detected once. There are 17 residues in the CDR3. The chain combines TRBV21-1 with TRBJ2-1; whether TRBD2, the table's D call, matches the DNA was not checked. TRBV21-1 is labeled a pseudogene. The sample comprised peripheral blood. This clonotype was obtained from a man in his forties or fifties who had recovered from COVID-19. CDR3 sequence: CASSKGVLAGQLNEQFF. DNA for the CDR3: TGTGCCAGCAGCAAAGGGGTCCTAGCGGGGCAGCTCAATGAGCAGTTCTTC.